What follows are 9 T cell receptor beta chains derived from one specimen sequenced in a study of blood T cell repertoires in COVID-19. Profiled with immunoSEQ multiplex PCR; TCRdb holds only in-frame clones, not every one. This table holds about 420,000 clones, 70% to 90% found once. Sample: peripheral blood. The receptors here all came from a young man with COVID-19, enrolled during active disease.

The chain couples TRBV5-1 to TRBJ2-7, with D possibly being TRBD1 (5 bases). Per germline, CDR1 SGHRS and CDR2 YFSETQ. The CDR3 has 15 residues. V gave up 2 bases and J gave up 2 bases, with 14 bases separating them. In DNA form, the CDR3 reads TGCGCCAGCAGCTTAGACTTCGGACACACCTACGAGCAGTACTTC. It specifies CASSLDFGHTYEQYF.

The V call is TRBV2, the J call TRBJ2-1; TRBD2 matches at 13 bases. Germline V gene data show CDR1 as SNHLY and CDR2 as FYNNEI. The J segment lost 7 bases and the V segment lost 8 bases, leaving 17 bases of the junction unmatched. The CDR3 length is 18 residues. The CDR3 reads CASDRTSGSNRFGNEQFF. Here the CDR3 DNA reads TGTGCCAGCGACAGGACTAGCGGGAGCAATAGGTTTGGGAATGAGCAGTTCTTC.

V and J are TRBV12-3 or TRBV12-4 and TRBJ1-1; possible D gene TRBD1, 5 bases. The CDR3 covers 12 residues. V shed 7 bases and J shed 4 bases, with 10 bases lying between them. The CDR3 DNA sequence: TGTGCCAGCATCTGGGGGGGCACTGAAGCTTTCTTT. This translates into CASIWGGTEAFF.

The chain combines TRBV15 with TRBJ1-5; 9 positions match TRBD1. The V segment lost 0 bases and the J segment 3 bases; nucleotides outside the gene matches: 6. The CDR3 totals 17 residues. Per germline, CDR1 LNHNV and CDR2 YYDKDF (reference sequence). The CDR3, as DNA: TGTGCCACCAGCAGAGATGAGGACAGGGGATACAATCAGCCCCAGCATTTT. Amino acid sequence: CATSRDEDRGYNQPQHF.

The chain links TRBV5-5 to TRBJ2-5; 7 bases are a match to TRBD2. The CDR3 has 13 residues. Germline CDR1 SGHKS, CDR2 YYEKEE (reference sequence). V trimming: 1 base; J trimming: 5 bases; junction bases outside the gene matches: 2. The CDR3 loop is CASSLWGGETQYF. Written as DNA, the CDR3 is TGTGCCAGCAGCTTGTGGGGAGGGGAGACCCAGTACTTC.

The CDR3 sequence is CASRSDNSVHNEQFF. DNA of the CDR3: TGTGCCAGTAGATCGGACAATTCTGTCCACAATGAGCAGTTCTTC. The rearrangement links TRBV19 to TRBJ2-1; tentative D call: TRBD1 (5 bases). Germline loops: CDR1 LNHDA, CDR2 SQIVND (reference sequence). The CDR3 totals 15 residues. The ends were cut back, 6 bases at V and 5 bases at J, with 17 bases in the middle.

The rearrangement joins TRBV6-1 to TRBJ2-4; D is possibly TRBD1 (6 bases). Germline V gene data show CDR1 as MNHNS and CDR2 as SASEGT. V dropped 0 bases and J dropped 0 bases, with 21 bases sitting between them. The CDR3 covers 20 residues. The CDR3 here is CASSEASTGRGVLAKNIQYF. The CDR3 bases are TGTGCCAGCAGTGAAGCGTCAACAGGGAGAGGAGTTCTAGCCAAAAACATTCAGTACTTC.

V usage is TRBV15 and J usage is TRBJ1-1, with a weak D call TRBD1 (6 bases). Trimming removed 5 bases at V and 4 bases at J, with 20 bases between. Germline-derived CDR1 and CDR2 are LNHNV and YYDKDF (reference sequence). This CDR3 comprises 16 residues. CDR3: CATSVAGGAKVTEAFF. For the CDR3, the DNA is TGTGCCACCAGCGTGGCGGGGGGCGCGAAGGTCACTGAAGCTTTCTTT. The variable domain in full, completed from reference TRBV15 and TRBJ1-1, reads DAMVIQNPRYQVTQFGKPVTLSCSQTLNHNVMYWYQQKSSQAPKLLFHYYDKDFNNEADTPDNFQSRRPNTSFCFLDIRSPGLGDTAMYLCATSVAGGAKVTEAFFGQGTRLTVV.

The chain combines TRBV28 with TRBJ2-7; 8 bases line up with TRBD1. With V trimmed by 5 bases and J by 0 bases, 6 bases remained unmatched. The CDR3 sequence is 15 residues long. Germline CDR1 reads MDHEN; CDR2 reads SYDVKM. CDR3 sequence reads: CASSNAGTGSYEQYF. DNA of the CDR3: TGTGCCAGCAGTAACGCCGGGACAGGCTCCTACGAGCAGTACTTC.